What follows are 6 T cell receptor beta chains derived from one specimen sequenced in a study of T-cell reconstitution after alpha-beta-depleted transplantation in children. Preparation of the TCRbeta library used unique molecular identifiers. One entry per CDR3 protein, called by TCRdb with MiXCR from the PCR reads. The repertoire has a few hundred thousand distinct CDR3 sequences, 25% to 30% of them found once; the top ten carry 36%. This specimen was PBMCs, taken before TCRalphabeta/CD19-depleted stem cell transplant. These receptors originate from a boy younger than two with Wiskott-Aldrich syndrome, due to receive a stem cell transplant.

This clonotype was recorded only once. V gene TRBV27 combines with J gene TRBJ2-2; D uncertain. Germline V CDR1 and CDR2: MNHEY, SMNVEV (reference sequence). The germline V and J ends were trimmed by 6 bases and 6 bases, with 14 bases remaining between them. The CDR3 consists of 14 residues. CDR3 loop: CASRPRPSSGELFF. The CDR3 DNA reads TGTGCCAGCAGACCAAGACCATCCTCCGGGGAGCTGTTTTTT.

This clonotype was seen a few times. The CDR3 protein is CASSAGGRAFTGELFF. The CDR3 region has the DNA TGTGCCAGCTCAGCGGGCGGAAGGGCCTTCACCGGGGAGCTGTTTTTT. The V call is TRBV27, the J call TRBJ2-2, with D tentatively TRBD2 (6 bases). Trimming took 8 bases from V and 4 from J, leaving 20 bases between them. CDR3 size: 16 residues. Germline lookup yields CDR1 MNHEY and CDR2 SMNVEV (reference sequence).

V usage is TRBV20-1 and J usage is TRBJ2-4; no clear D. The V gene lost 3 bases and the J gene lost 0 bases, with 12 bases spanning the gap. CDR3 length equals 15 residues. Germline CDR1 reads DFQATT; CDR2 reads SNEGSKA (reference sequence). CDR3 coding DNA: TGCAGTGCTAGGGCAGCCGCGATAGCCAAAAACATTCAGTACTTC. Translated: CSARAAAIAKNIQYF.

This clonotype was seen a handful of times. CDR3 amino acids: CSVAASKETQYF. The CDR3 DNA reads as TGCAGCGTCGCCGCCAGCAAAGAGACCCAGTACTTC. The chain carries TRBV29-1 and TRBJ2-5, with D unresolved. The CDR3 runs to 12 residues. The germline CDR1 and CDR2 sequences are SQVTM and ANQGSEA. Trimming stripped 6 bases from V and 3 bases from J, with 11 bases between.

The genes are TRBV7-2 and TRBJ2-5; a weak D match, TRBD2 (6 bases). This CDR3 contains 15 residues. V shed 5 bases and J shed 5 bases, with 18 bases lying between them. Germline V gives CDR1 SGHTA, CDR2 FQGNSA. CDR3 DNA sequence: TGTGCCAGCAGCACTTATAGCGGAGCAGGGGAGACCCAGTACTTC. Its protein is CASSTYSGAGETQYF. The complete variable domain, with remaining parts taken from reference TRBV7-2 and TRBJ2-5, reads GAGVSQSPSNKVTEKGKDVELRCDPISGHTALYWYRQSLGQGLEFLIYFQGNSAPDKSGLPSDRFSAERTGGSVSTLTIQRTQQEDSAVYLCASSTYSGAGETQYFGPGTRLLVL.

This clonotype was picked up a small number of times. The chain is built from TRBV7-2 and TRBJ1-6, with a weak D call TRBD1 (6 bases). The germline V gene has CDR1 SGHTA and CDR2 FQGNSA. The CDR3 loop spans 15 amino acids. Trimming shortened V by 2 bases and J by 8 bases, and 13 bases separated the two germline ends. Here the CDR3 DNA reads TGTGCCAGCAGCTTATTTTCAGGGGAACATTCACCCCTCCACTTT. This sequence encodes CASSLFSGEHSPLHF.